This T cell receptor beta chain comes out of a study of technical replicates of blood from four donors. V was trimmed by 4 bases and J by 4 bases, leaving 12 bases between them. The CDR3 is made up of 14 amino acids. Germline-derived CDR1 and CDR2 are SGDLS and YYNGEE. TCRdb keeps only in-frame clones here, not all; method: immunoSEQ multiplex PCR. The sample consists of fewer than 90,000 clones, around 94% of them appearing once. Sample: T cells isolated from PBMCs. The receptor was derived from a human donor in good health. V and J are TRBV9 and TRBJ2-1; D perhaps matches TRBD2 (6 bases). The DNA for the CDR3 is TGTGCCAGCAGCCCCCCGGGACTTTACAATGAGCAGTTCTTC. This gives the protein CASSPPGLYNEQFF.